This T cell receptor beta chain was sequenced for a study of long-term antiretroviral therapy in people with HIV. The study, taken as a whole, reports: Information pertaining to ART adherence, viral resistance or therapeutic modifications was not obtained.

They ran version v3.0 of the immunoSEQ assay at survey level. Per-sample TRB depth target: about 40,000-55,000 T-cell genomes. Here immunoSEQ multiplex PCR was the method, and the copy in TCRdb shows in-frame clones only, minus some. The sample has 35,000 to 45,000 clones, roughly 88% seen once. Concerning this clone: As yet, its antigen is unknown.

The trim removed 6 bases at V and 8 bases at J, leaving 15 bases unmatched. From germline, CDR1 is SGHTA and CDR2 FQGNSA. This CDR3 contains 15 residues. Participants living with HIV all received treatment in the United States. This chain links TRBV7-2 with TRBJ1-2; 7 bases are a match to TRBD1. The sequence came from a man aged 18 to 29 with HIV. The source material was unsorted PBMCs, sampled 2.2 years after starting antiretroviral therapy. The chain's CDR3 is CASSHTRRGLGGYTF. In DNA form, the CDR3 reads TGTGCCAGCAGTCACACCCGCAGGGGGTTAGGCGGCTACACCTTC.